The 26 T cell receptor beta chains given below trace back to one sample, sequenced in a study of blood T cell repertoires in COVID-19. Only in-frame clones appear in the TCRdb table, and some are missing; sequencing was by immunoSEQ multiplex PCR. The sample lists around 160,000 clones, around four fifths occurring once. Sequencing was performed on peripheral blood. All receptors derive from a human donor in a cohort sampled during active COVID-19.

V gene TRBV2 combines with J gene TRBJ2-5; D uncertain. The CDR3 contains 14 residues. V dropped 8 bases and J dropped 4 bases, with 17 bases sitting between them. From germline, CDR1 is SNHLY and CDR2 FYNNEI. CDR3 DNA sequence: TGTGCCAGCGAGGTCAGAAGAGTAGCAGAGACCCAGTACTTC. This translates into CASEVRRVAETQYF.

V and J are TRBV27 and TRBJ2-1; 7 nucleotides line up with TRBD1. The CDR3 is made up of 17 amino acids. Trimming at V came to 1 base and at J to 6 bases, leaving 12 bases not matched to a gene. Per germline, CDR1 MNHEY and CDR2 SMNVEV (reference sequence). CDR3 nucleotides: TGTGCCAGCAGTTTATTCGAGACAGGGCCTGGGGGCAATGAGCAGTTCTTC. Its protein product is CASSLFETGPGGNEQFF.

This chain links TRBV7-9 with TRBJ1-2, with TRBD1 matching 8 bases. CDR1 and CDR2 (germline): SEHNR, FQNEAQ (reference sequence). After removal of 5 bases from V and 8 bases from J, the junction contained 4 bases not matched to a gene. This CDR3 is 12 amino acids long. The DNA for the CDR3 is TGTGCCAGCAGCAACGGACAGGGCGGCTACACCTTC. Translation: CASSNGQGGYTF.

CDR3 region: CASSSSDRAGDFGQPQHF. In DNA, the CDR3 is TGTGCCAGCAGCTCATCGGACAGGGCGGGAGATTTCGGTCAGCCCCAGCATTTT. The rearrangement uses TRBV7-8 and TRBJ1-5, with TRBD1 identical over 8 bases. V lost 4 bases, J lost 6 bases, and 17 bases stayed unmatched. CDR1 and CDR2 from the germline V gene are SGHVS and FQNEAQ. The CDR3 consists of 18 residues.

This clone was detected only a few times. The V and J genes are TRBV3-1 (or the pseudogene TRBV3-2) and TRBJ2-7; maybe TRBD2 (7 bases). With 2 bases removed from V and 5 bases from J, the gap between germline ends came to 13 bases. Germline-derived CDR1 and CDR2 are LGHDT and YNNKEL (reference sequence). There are 14 residues in the CDR3. CDR3 DNA sequence: TGTGCCAGCAGCCAAAGATGGGGGGGCGACGAGCAGTACTTC. Protein product: CASSQRWGGDEQYF.

V is TRBV7-8 and J is TRBJ2-5; a possible D gene is TRBD1 (6 bases). V was shortened by 4 bases and J by 3 bases, with 15 bases between the two germline ends. This CDR3 region has 15 residues. Germline loops: CDR1 SGHVS, CDR2 FQNEAQ. The CDR3 DNA sequence: TGTGCCAGCAGCTCGGGACACCGACGCGAAGAGACCCAGTACTTC. Protein product: CASSSGHRREETQYF.

This chain joins TRBV6-2 or TRBV6-3 and TRBJ1-1; tentative D call: TRBD1 (6 bases). Trimming removed 2 bases at V and 0 bases at J, with 13 bases between. Germline V lookup: CDR1 MNHEY, CDR2 SVGEGT. The CDR3 sequence is 16 residues long. This chain's CDR3 is CASSYPGRDMNTEAFF. The CDR3 DNA is TGTGCCAGCAGTTACCCCGGGAGGGACATGAACACTGAAGCTTTCTTT.

This rearrangement joins TRBV5-1 to TRBJ2-1; TRBD2 is a possible D gene (6 bases). CDR1 and CDR2 (germline): SGHRS, YFSETQ. Trimming took 4 bases from V and 1 from J, leaving 9 bases between them. This CDR3 is built from 14 residues. CDR3 coding DNA: TGCGCCAGCAGCCTCCTAGCGTCCTACAATGAGCAGTTCTTC. Amino acid sequence: CASSLLASYNEQFF.

This chain joins TRBV4-3 and TRBJ1-5; D remains unclear. The CDR3 extends over 15 amino acids. CDR1 and CDR2 from the germline V gene are LGHNA and YSLEER. V lost 2 bases and J 2 bases, leaving 10 bases between the germline ends. CDR3 bases: TGCGCCAGCAGCCAACTCCCTCCGGGCAATCAGCCCCAGCATTTT. It is translated as CASSQLPPGNQPQHF.

This chain uses TRBV2 with TRBJ2-6; D uncertain. This CDR3 spans 14 amino acids. V gave up 5 bases and J gave up 1 base, with 6 bases separating them. Germline CDR1 is SNHLY and CDR2 is FYNNEI. CDR3 protein: CASSLMSGANVLTF. The DNA of the CDR3 is TGTGCCAGCAGTCTTATGTCTGGGGCCAACGTCCTGACTTTC. Combining the CDR3 with reference TRBV2 and TRBJ2-6 gives the whole variable domain EPEVTQTPSHQVTQMGQEVILRCVPISNHLYFYWYRQILGQKVEFLVSFYNNEISEKSEIFDDQFSVERPDGSNFTLKIRSTKLEDSAMYFCASSLMSGANVLTFGAGSRLTVL.

V and J are TRBV11-3 and TRBJ2-1, with 11 nucleotides matching TRBD1. CDR1 and CDR2 (germline): SGHNT, YENEEA. J gave up 8 bases and V 2 bases, and 5 bases lay outside the gene matches. The CDR3 loop spans 15 amino acids. The CDR3 DNA reads as TGTGCCAGCAGCTTAAGAGGGACAGGGGGTTATGAGCAGTTCTTC. This codes for CASSLRGTGGYEQFF.

In this sample, this clone turned up once. V gene TRBV11-3 combines with J gene TRBJ2-7, with D perhaps matching TRBD1 (5 bases). The germline CDR1 and CDR2 sequences are SGHNT and YENEEA. V shed 2 bases and J shed 0 bases, with 8 bases lying between them. This CDR3 spans 14 amino acids. CDR3 nucleotides: TGTGCCAGCAGCTTAACAGGAAACTCCTACGAGCAGTACTTC. It yields the protein CASSLTGNSYEQYF.

V usage is TRBV7-8 and J usage is TRBJ1-1, with D tentatively TRBD1 (5 bases). V dropped 5 bases and J dropped 4 bases, with 14 bases sitting between them. This CDR3 contains 14 residues. The germline gives CDR1 SGHVS, CDR2 FQNEAQ. The CDR3 loop reads CASSPTAGRTEAFF. CDR3 nucleotides: TGTGCCAGCAGCCCAACCGCGGGGCGCACTGAAGCTTTCTTT.

This sequence joins TRBV23-1 and TRBJ1-1; D unresolved. TRBV23-1 is noted as an ORF with a role that remains uncertain. The CDR3 consists of 18 residues. V was trimmed by 4 bases and J by 3 bases, leaving 24 bases between them. The CDR3 loop reads CASSRTAGKGADYTEAFF. The CDR3 DNA is TGCGCCAGCAGTCGCACGGCGGGGAAGGGTGCCGATTACACTGAAGCTTTCTTT.

The chain carries TRBV12-5 and TRBJ2-7, with 10 bases aligning to TRBD1. The CDR3 has 16 amino acids. Germline-derived CDR1 and CDR2 are LGHNT and FRNRAP. V gave up 0 bases and J gave up 3 bases; unmatched junction bases: 5. The CDR3 bases are TGTGCTAGTGGTTTGGTAAGGGACAGGGGACTCTACGAGCAGTACTTC. Its protein is CASGLVRDRGLYEQYF.

This clone appeared a single time. V is TRBV5-4 and J is TRBJ2-3; D remains ambiguous. CDR3 length: 12 amino acids. V dropped 3 bases and J dropped 4 bases, with 6 bases sitting between them. Germline V gene lookup returns CDR1 SGHNT and CDR2 YYREEE (reference sequence). The CDR3, as DNA: TGTGCCAGCAGCTCCCCCGCAGATACGCAGTATTTT. It yields the protein CASSSPADTQYF.

This clone has only a few counts. This sequence joins TRBV19 and TRBJ2-7; D is ambiguous. Germline V CDR1 and CDR2: LNHDA, SQIVND (reference sequence). The germline V and J ends were trimmed by 5 bases and 1 base, with 3 bases remaining between them. The CDR3 is 11 amino acids. The CDR3 DNA is TGTGCCAGTAGTCAGTCCTACGAGCAGTACTTC. This sequence encodes CASSQSYEQYF.

The chain joins TRBV6-5 to TRBJ2-3, with 11 bases lining up with TRBD2. V trimming: 7 bases; J trimming: 1 base; junction bases outside the gene matches: 4. The CDR3 is made up of 15 amino acids. Per the germline V gene, CDR1 is MNHEY and CDR2 is SVGAGI. CDR3 DNA: TGTGCCAGCATTACTAGCGGGGGTGGCACAGATACGCAGTATTTT. Amino acid sequence: CASITSGGGTDTQYF.

This chain connects TRBV9 to TRBJ2-1; possibly TRBD1 for D (6 bases). This CDR3 is 15 amino acids long. Germline V gives CDR1 SGDLS, CDR2 YYNGEE. Trimming shortened V by 3 bases and J by 0 bases, and 10 bases separated the two germline ends. In DNA, the CDR3 is TGTGCCAGCAGCGAACAGGGAGCCTCCTACAATGAGCAGTTCTTC. Its translation: CASSEQGASYNEQFF.

The chain is built from TRBV9 and TRBJ1-6, with 9 positions matching TRBD1. The CDR3 extends over 15 amino acids. The germline CDR1 and CDR2 sequences are SGDLS and YYNGEE. J lost 6 bases, V lost 7 bases, and 8 bases had no gene match. The CDR3 nucleotides read TGTGCCAGCTCTCGACAGGGGGGAGGTAATTCACCCCTCCACTTT. Encoded protein: CASSRQGGGNSPLHF.

This chain uses TRBV5-6 with TRBJ1-1; D unclear. Germline assignment: CDR1 SGHDT and CDR2 YYEEEE. This CDR3 has 12 residues. V dropped 3 bases and J dropped 9 bases, with 12 bases sitting between them. The DNA of the CDR3 is TGTGCCAGCAGCTCTGGGCGGGAGCAAGCTTTCTTT. Translating it yields CASSSGREQAFF.

The rearrangement joins TRBV5-5 to TRBJ2-6; perhaps TRBD1 as D (6 bases). Germline V lookup: CDR1 SGHKS, CDR2 YYEKEE (reference sequence). CDR3 length equals 15 residues. V lost 4 bases, J lost 2 bases, and 10 bases lay in between. The CDR3 sequence is CASSITGTGANVLTF. The CDR3 coding sequence is TGTGCCAGCAGCATTACAGGGACTGGGGCCAACGTCCTGACTTTC. The variable domain in full, with the rest retrieved from reference TRBV5-5 and TRBJ2-6, is DAGVTQSPTHLIKTRGQQVTLRCSPISGHKSVSWYQQVLGQGPQFIFQYYEKEERGRGNFPDRFSARQFPNYSSELNVNALLLGDSALYLCASSITGTGANVLTFGAGSRLTVL.

The chain joins TRBV19 to TRBJ1-1; TRBD1 matches at 7 bases. CDR1 and CDR2 from the germline V gene are LNHDA and SQIVND (reference sequence). Unmatched junction bases numbered 12, after V lost 7 bases and J lost 1 base. The CDR3 runs 16 residues. The CDR3 protein is CASTRDWGQPNTEAFF. CDR3 sequence (DNA): TGTGCCAGTACCAGGGACTGGGGACAGCCGAACACTGAAGCTTTCTTT. Filled out from reference TRBV19 and TRBJ1-1, the complete variable domain reads DGGITQSPKYLFRKEGQNVTLSCEQNLNHDAMYWYRQDPGQGLRLIYYSQIVNDFQKGDIAEGYSVSREKKESFPLTVTSAQKNPTAFYLCASTRDWGQPNTEAFFGQGTRLTVV.

The V and J genes are TRBV4-1 and TRBJ1-1; D unresolved. V shed 0 bases and J shed 5 bases, with 10 bases lying between them. The CDR3 has 14 amino acids. From germline, CDR1 is MGHRA and CDR2 YSYEKL. This CDR3 is CASSQESGITEAFF. The DNA for the CDR3 is TGCGCCAGCAGCCAAGAGTCCGGTATTACTGAAGCTTTCTTT.

This chain connects TRBV7-2 to TRBJ2-1; 9 bases are a match to TRBD2. The CDR3 runs 16 residues. Trimming took 5 bases from V and 4 from J; bases not matched to a gene: 9. Germline lookup yields CDR1 SGHTA and CDR2 FQGNSA. As DNA, the CDR3 is TGTGCCAGCAGCGCAACGCTAGCGGGGCGGTACAATGAGCAGTTCTTC. This encodes CASSATLAGRYNEQFF.

The V and J genes are TRBV9 and TRBJ2-1; 7 nucleotides match TRBD2. V gave up 0 bases and J gave up 4 bases; unmatched junction bases: 10. The length of the CDR3 is 17 residues. Germline V CDR1 and CDR2: SGDLS, YYNGEE. The CDR3, as DNA: TGTGCCAGCAGCGTAGCCCCCCGGCTAGCGGAGTACAATGAGCAGTTCTTC. Amino acid sequence: CASSVAPRLAEYNEQFF.